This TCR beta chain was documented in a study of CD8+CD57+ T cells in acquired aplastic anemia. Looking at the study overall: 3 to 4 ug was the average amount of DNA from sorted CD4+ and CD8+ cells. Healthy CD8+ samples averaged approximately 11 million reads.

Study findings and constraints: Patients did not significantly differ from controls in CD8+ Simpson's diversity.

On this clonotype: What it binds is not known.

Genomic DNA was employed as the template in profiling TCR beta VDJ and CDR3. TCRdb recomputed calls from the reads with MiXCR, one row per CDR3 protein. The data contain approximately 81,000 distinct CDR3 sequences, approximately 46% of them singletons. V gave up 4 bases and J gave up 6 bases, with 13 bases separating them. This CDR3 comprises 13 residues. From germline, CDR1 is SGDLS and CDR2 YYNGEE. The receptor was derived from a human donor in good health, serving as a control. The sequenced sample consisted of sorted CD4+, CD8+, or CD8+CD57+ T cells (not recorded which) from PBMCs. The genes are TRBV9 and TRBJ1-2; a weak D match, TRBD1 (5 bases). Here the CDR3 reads CASSLGGVDGYTF. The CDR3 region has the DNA TGTGCCAGCAGCCTGGGGGGGGTCGATGGCTACACCTTC.